The clone carrying this T cell receptor (beta chain) was seen only once. J was trimmed by 2 bases and V by 7 bases; bases with no gene match: 6. Germline values: CDR1 SGHNT, CDR2 YYREEE (reference sequence). The CDR3 is 14 amino acids. It was with unique molecular identifiers that the TCRbeta library was prepared. Using its own MiXCR run on the PCR reads, TCRdb lists one record per CDR3 protein. The profile covers about 610,000 distinct CDR3 sequences, with over 9.5% appearing a single time and about 4% taken by the ten largest. The sample belongs to a study of T-cell reconstitution after alpha-beta-depleted transplantation in children.

Source: PBMCs from the stem cell graft donor, taken from the stem cell graft. The chain has TRBV5-4 and TRBJ2-3; TRBD2 matches at 8 bases. The source of this sequence is a human donor who donated a stem cell graft to a child with acute myeloid leukemia. As DNA, the CDR3 is TGTGCCAGCGGACGGGAGGGCGTCACAGATACGCAGTATTTT. This codes for CASGREGVTDTQYF.